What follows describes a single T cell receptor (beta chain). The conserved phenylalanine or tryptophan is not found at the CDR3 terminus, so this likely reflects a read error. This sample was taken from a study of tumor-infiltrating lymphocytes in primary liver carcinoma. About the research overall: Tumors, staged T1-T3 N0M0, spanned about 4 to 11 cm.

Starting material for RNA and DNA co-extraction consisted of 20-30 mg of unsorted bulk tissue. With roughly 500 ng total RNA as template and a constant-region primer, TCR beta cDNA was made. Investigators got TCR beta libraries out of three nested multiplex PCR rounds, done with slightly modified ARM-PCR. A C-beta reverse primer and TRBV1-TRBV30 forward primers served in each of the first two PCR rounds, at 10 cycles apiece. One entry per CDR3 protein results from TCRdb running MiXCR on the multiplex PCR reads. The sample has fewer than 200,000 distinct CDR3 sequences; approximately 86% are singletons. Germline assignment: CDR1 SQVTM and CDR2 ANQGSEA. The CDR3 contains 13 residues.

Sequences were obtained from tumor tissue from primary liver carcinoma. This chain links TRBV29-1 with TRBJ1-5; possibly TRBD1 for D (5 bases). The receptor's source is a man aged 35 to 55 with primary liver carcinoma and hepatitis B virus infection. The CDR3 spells CSAGRGANQSQHL. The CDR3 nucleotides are TGCAGCGCCGGAAGGGGAGCGAATCAGTCCCAGCATTTA.